Listed here is a single T cell receptor beta chain. These data come from a study of technical replicates of blood from several donors. Germline CDR1 and CDR2: LGHNA and YSLEER. Trimming cost V 1 base and J 7 bases; bases outside gene matches: 4. The CDR3 is made up of 15 amino acids. Libraries were prepared by immunoSEQ multiplex PCR; TCRdb keeps only in-frame clonotypes and omits some of them. This sample carries tens of thousands of clones, nearly 96% of them seen once, and the ten largest clones take 0.37%. The specimen was T cells isolated from PBMCs. V gene TRBV4-3 combines with J gene TRBJ1-4, with 9 bases matching TRBD1. The source is a human donor in good health. CDR3 sequence: CASSQASDRGEKLFF. In DNA, the CDR3 is TGCGCCAGCAGCCAAGCTTCGGACAGGGGTGAAAAACTGTTTTTT.